The entry below gives a single T cell receptor beta chain sequence along with its context. The record originates from a study of cytomegalovirus exposure and HLA in healthy donors. CDR3 length equals 15 residues. The germline gives CDR1 MNHEY, CDR2 SMNVEV (reference sequence). Trimming removed 0 bases at V and 2 bases at J, with 8 bases between. Amplification used 60 Vbeta primers and 13 Jbeta primers. Generated by immunoSEQ multiplex PCR, the TCRdb table keeps only in-frame clones and is missing some. This repertoire shows about 270,000 clones, about 75% found once; its top ten account for approximately 2.3%.

The receptor comes from a female donor in good health and CMV-seronegative. This chain joins TRBV27 and TRBJ2-4; D is perhaps TRBD2 (6 bases). The material sequenced was PBMCs. Here the CDR3 reads CASSLSGGTKNIQYF. CDR3 DNA sequence: TGTGCCAGCAGTTTATCGGGGGGAACCAAAAACATTCAGTACTTC.